Here is one T cell receptor beta chain with its context. Its antigen is undetermined. The data belong to a study of OX40 agonist ivuxolimab in advanced cancers. Whole-study context: The dose-escalation cohort was approximately 84% male, with a mean age of 60 years, ranging roughly 20 to 90.

Study outcomes and limitations: Several nonresponders also turned out to have low normalized T-cell clonal expansion. Doses of 0.1 to 3.0 mg/kg were accompanied by clonal expansion of CD4+ and CD8+ blood T cells by week 6.

Germline V gene lookup returns CDR1 SGHNT and CDR2 YYREEE (reference sequence). There are 16 residues in the CDR3. Trimming cost V 3 bases and J 2 bases; bases outside gene matches: 10. TCRdb's copy holds only in-frame clones and misses some; the assay was immunoSEQ multiplex PCR. Among 60,000 to 70,000 clones listed, roughly 90% were seen once. The sample in question was CD4+ or CD8+ T cells sorted from blood, obtained in a trial of the OX40 agonist ivuxolimab. The V call is TRBV5-4, the J call TRBJ2-7; 8 bases are a match to TRBD2. The clonotype originates from an adult with an advanced solid tumor such as melanoma, head and neck, liver or kidney cancer. The CDR3 DNA follows: TGTGCCAGCAGCTCGGGCAGCGGGAGCCGCCCCTACGAGCAGTACTTC. Its translation: CASSSGSGSRPYEQYF.